This T cell receptor beta chain originates from a study of blood T cell repertoires in COVID-19. Study at large: T cells, B-cell-depleted T cells, or PBMCs supplied cDNA or gDNA.

The CDR3 has 14 residues. Trimming shortened V by 2 bases and J by 4 bases, and 11 bases separated the two germline ends. The germline gives CDR1 MDHEN, CDR2 SYDVKM. Libraries were prepared by immunoSEQ multiplex PCR; TCRdb keeps only in-frame clonotypes and omits some of them. The table shows 110,000 to 150,000 clones, with roughly 89% occurring only once. Participants were placed into cohorts based on the clinical history they reported. Two negative PCRs, clearance, or symptom resolution characterized the recovered Cohort 3 donors. The rearrangement links TRBV28 to TRBJ1-2; tentative D call: TRBD1 (5 bases). The receptor comes from a middle-aged man who had recovered from COVID-19. Specimen: PBMCs or T cells enriched from blood (not recorded which). The CDR3 bases are TGTGCCAGCAGTTTAGGGGGAGGGCCCTATGGCTACACCTTC. It is translated as CASSLGGGPYGYTF.